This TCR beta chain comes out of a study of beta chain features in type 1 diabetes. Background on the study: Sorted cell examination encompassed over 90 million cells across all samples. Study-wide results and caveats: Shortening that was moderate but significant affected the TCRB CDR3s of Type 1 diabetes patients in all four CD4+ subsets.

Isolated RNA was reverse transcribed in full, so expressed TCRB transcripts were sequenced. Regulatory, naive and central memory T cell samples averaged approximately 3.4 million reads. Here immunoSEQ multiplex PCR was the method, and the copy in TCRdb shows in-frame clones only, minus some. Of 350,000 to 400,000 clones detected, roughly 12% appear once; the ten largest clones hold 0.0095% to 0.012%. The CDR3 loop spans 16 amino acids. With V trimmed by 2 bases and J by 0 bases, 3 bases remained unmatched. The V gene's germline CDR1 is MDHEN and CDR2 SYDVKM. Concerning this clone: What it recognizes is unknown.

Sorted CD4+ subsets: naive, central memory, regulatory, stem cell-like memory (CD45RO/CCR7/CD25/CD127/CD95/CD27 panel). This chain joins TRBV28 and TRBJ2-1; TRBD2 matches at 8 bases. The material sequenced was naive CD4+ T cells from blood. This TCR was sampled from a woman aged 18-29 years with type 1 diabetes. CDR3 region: CASSLGSGSSYNEQFF. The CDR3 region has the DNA TGTGCCAGCAGTTTAGGGAGCGGGAGCTCCTACAATGAGCAGTTCTTC.